This T cell receptor (beta chain) was recovered during a study of blood T cell repertoires in COVID-19. Turning to the study itself: COVID-19 samples collected from the United States, Italy and Spain covered acute and convalescent phases. PBMCs, B-cell-depleted T cells, or T cells were the source of the cDNA or gDNA that made up the material.

Per the original methods: Reference gene primer amplification gave estimated nucleated cell counts. Assay: immunoSEQ multiplex PCR; the TCRdb copy retains only in-frame clones and omits some. V, J and clone size are taken as reported in that table, and D and trimming were inferred from the DNA itself. The repertoire holds approximately 61,000 clones, approximately 84% seen once, with more than 14% in the top ten. Germline V gene lookup returns CDR1 MNHEY and CDR2 SMNVEV (reference sequence). The J segment lost 9 bases and the V segment lost 6 bases, leaving 8 bases of the junction unmatched. The CDR3 is 15 residues long.

The V call is TRBV27, the J call TRBJ2-6; the match to TRBD1 covers 10 bases. This sequence was found in a human donor in a cohort sampled during active COVID-19. Sequencing was done on a sample of peripheral blood. CDR3 bases: TGTGCCAGCAGCCCCGGACAGGGGGAAATCAACGTCCTGACTTTC. Its protein product is CASSPGQGEINVLTF.